These 22 T cell receptor beta chains came from one sample sequenced in a study of early T cells in non-severe SARS-CoV-2 infection. One entry per CDR3 protein, called by TCRdb with MiXCR from the 5' RACE reads. The data show 30,000 to 40,000 distinct CDR3 sequences, with 6% to 7.5% seen just once and around 13% held by the top ten. Here the sequenced sample was whole blood, taken at baseline. The receptors derive from an adult who was a healthcare worker with PCR-confirmed SARS-CoV-2 infection or an uninfected control (not recorded which).

This rearrangement joins TRBV11-1 to TRBJ1-1, with a weak D call TRBD1 (6 bases). CDR1 SGHAT and CDR2 FQDESV come from the germline V gene (reference sequence). Between the trimmed V and J ends, which lost 5 bases and 4 bases, there was a span of 11 bases. The CDR3 totals 13 residues. CDR3 in amino acids: CASSQGPITEAFF. CDR3 DNA sequence: TGTGCCAGCAGCCAGGGGCCCATCACTGAAGCTTTCTTT. Together with reference TRBV11-1 and TRBJ1-1, the CDR3 gives the full variable domain: EAEVAQSPRYKITEKSQAVAFWCDPISGHATLYWYRQILGQGPELLVQFQDESVVDDSQLPKDRFSAERLKGVDSTLKIQPAELGDSAMYLCASSQGPITEAFFGQGTRLTVV.

This sequence joins TRBV20-1 and TRBJ2-3; TRBD2 agrees at 11 bases. Germline CDR1 is DFQATT and CDR2 is SNEGSKA (reference sequence). CDR3 size: 17 residues. The ends lost 1 base at V and 0 bases at J; junction bases unmatched: 6. CDR3 bases: TGCAGTGCTAGAGGCCCATTAGCGGGAGGGAGCACAGATACGCAGTATTTT. Its protein product is CSARGPLAGGSTDTQYF.

The V call is TRBV28, the J call TRBJ1-5; no reliable D call. CDR3 length: 14 amino acids. The germline V gene encodes CDR1 MDHEN and CDR2 SYDVKM. Trimming shortened V by 7 bases and J by 2 bases, and 12 bases separated the two germline ends. The CDR3 here is CASTLHAGNQPQHF. Here the CDR3 DNA reads TGTGCCAGCACCCTACATGCGGGCAATCAGCCCCAGCATTTT.

Only a few counts were recorded for this clonotype. The chain has TRBV5-1 and TRBJ2-3, with 12 bases lining up with TRBD2. The CDR3 covers 15 residues. CDR1 SGHRS and CDR2 YFSETQ come from the germline V gene. V shed 5 bases and J 4 bases; nucleotides not matched to a gene: 5. The CDR3 DNA reads TGCGCCAGCAGGTCTGGACTAGCGGGACCAGATACGCAGTATTTT. This encodes CASRSGLAGPDTQYF.

This clonotype was recorded at least ten times. The genes are TRBV6-5 and TRBJ2-2; no definite D call. The CDR3 spans 15 residues. V was clipped by 7 bases and J by 1 base, with 13 bases between them. Germline V gene data show CDR1 as MNHEY and CDR2 as SVGAGI. The CDR3 spells CASIKLGKNTGELFF. CDR3 nucleotides: TGTGCCAGCATTAAATTAGGGAAGAACACCGGGGAGCTGTTTTTT.

This clonotype was seen ten or more times. V usage is TRBV29-1 and J usage is TRBJ2-1; tentatively, D is TRBD2 (7 bases). The CDR3 totals 16 residues. The germline V and J ends were trimmed by 4 bases and 0 bases, with 16 bases remaining between them. The V gene's germline CDR1 is SQVTM and CDR2 ANQGSEA. CDR3: CSVGGGSSYSYNEQFF. CDR3 coding DNA: TGCAGCGTTGGGGGGGGCAGCAGTTACTCCTACAATGAGCAGTTCTTC.

This clonotype showed up just a few times. The V gene is TRBV7-2, the J gene TRBJ2-5; D may be TRBD2 (5 bases). The CDR3 runs to 14 residues. CDR1 SGHTA and CDR2 FQGNSA come from the germline V gene. The germline V and J ends were trimmed by 0 bases and 1 base, with 6 bases remaining between them. The CDR3 DNA reads as TGTGCCAGCAGCTTAGCGGGAGTCCAAGAGACCCAGTACTTC. As protein: CASSLAGVQETQYF.

This clonotype was seen a handful of times. The genes are TRBV6-6 and TRBJ2-2, with 7 bases that match TRBD2. Trimming took 4 bases from V and 2 from J; bases not matched to a gene: 4. This CDR3 has 15 amino acids. Germline-derived CDR1 and CDR2 are MNHNY and SVGAGI (reference sequence). CDR3 bases: TGTGCCAGCAGTTTGGCTAGCGGAAACACCGGGGAGCTGTTTTTT. Residues: CASSLASGNTGELFF.

In its sample, this clonotype was seen a few times. This chain uses TRBV4-2 with TRBJ1-3; D is possibly TRBD1 (6 bases). The CDR3 extends over 15 amino acids. Per the germline V gene, CDR1 is LGHNA and CDR2 is YNFKEQ. The V end was cut by 0 bases, the J end by 8 bases, with 14 bases between. CDR3 residues: CASSQDLRGADTIYF. DNA for the CDR3: TGTGCCAGCAGCCAAGATCTCAGGGGCGCGGACACCATATATTTT.

The gene calls are TRBV27 and TRBJ2-3; D is possibly TRBD1 or TRBD2 (5 bases each). V shed 7 bases and J shed 1 base, with 15 bases lying between them. Per the germline V gene, CDR1 is MNHEY and CDR2 is SMNVEV (reference sequence). The CDR3 is 15 residues long. The CDR3: CASKRPQGGTDTQYF. As DNA, the CDR3 is TGTGCCAGCAAACGACCCCAGGGAGGCACAGATACGCAGTATTTT.

This clonotype is categorized as medium-sized (0.01 to 0.1%). The gene calls are TRBV5-1 and TRBJ2-7; 7 bases are shared with TRBD1. The germline V gene encodes CDR1 SGHRS and CDR2 YFSETQ. The J segment lost 3 bases and the V segment lost 1 base, leaving 7 bases of the junction unmatched. This CDR3 has 15 residues. CDR3 protein: CASSLRPGTDYEQYF. The CDR3 coding sequence is TGCGCCAGCAGCTTGCGGCCCGGGACAGACTACGAGCAGTACTTC.

This clonotype was recorded many times. The chain couples TRBV5-6 to TRBJ1-6; D not resolved. Germline CDR1 and CDR2: SGHDT and YYEEEE. V lost 7 bases, J lost 1 base, and 6 bases lay in between. This CDR3 comprises 13 residues. The CDR3 here is CASGRSYNSPLHF. In DNA, the CDR3 is TGTGCCAGCGGCCGGTCCTATAATTCACCCCTCCACTTT. Combining the CDR3 with reference TRBV5-6 and TRBJ1-6 gives the whole variable domain DAGVTQSPTHLIKTRGQQVTLRCSPKSGHDTVSWYQQALGQGPQFIFQYYEEEERQRGNFPDRFSGHQFPNYSSELNVNALLLGDSALYLCASGRSYNSPLHFGNGTRLTVT.

This clonotype came up a few times. This rearrangement joins TRBV18 to TRBJ2-7, with 7 bases fitting TRBD2. This CDR3 has 13 amino acids. The germline V gene has CDR1 KGHSH and CDR2 LQKENI. V gave up 3 bases and J gave up 7 bases; unmatched junction bases: 6. The CDR3 DNA sequence: TGTGCCAGCTCACCGGAGACCGGGAGGGAGCAGTACGTC. Translation gives CASSPETGREQYV.

The chain has TRBV20-1 and TRBJ2-3, with TRBD2 identical over 11 bases. CDR3 length: 16 amino acids. The germline V gene has CDR1 DFQATT and CDR2 SNEGSKA (reference sequence). V was clipped by 0 bases and J by 5 bases; unmatched bases: 7. CDR3 sequence (DNA): TGCAGTGCTAGAGACACCCTTAGCGGGAGGGGAGATACGCAGTATTTT. This translates into CSARDTLSGRGDTQYF.

The rearrangement uses TRBV5-6 and TRBJ1-1; possibly TRBD1 for D (6 bases). CDR1 SGHDT and CDR2 YYEEEE come from the germline V gene. Trimming cost V 0 bases and J 1 base, with 7 bases left between them. CDR3 length: 14 amino acids. The DNA for the CDR3 is TGTGCCAGCAGCTTGGTACAGGGGAACACTGAAGCTTTCTTT. Protein sequence: CASSLVQGNTEAFF.

In its sample, this clonotype was seen a few times. The chain is built from TRBV28 and TRBJ2-2, with 8 positions matching TRBD2. The CDR3 runs to 16 residues. Germline-derived CDR1 and CDR2 are MDHEN and SYDVKM. V shed 10 bases, J shed 0 bases, and the junction held 10 bases outside the gene matches. The CDR3 DNA reads TGTGCCACCAAACTTCCGGGACTAGCGAACACCGGGGAGCTGTTTTTT. Protein product: CATKLPGLANTGELFF.

At least ten counts were recorded for this clonotype. The chain combines TRBV29-1 with TRBJ1-1, with a possible D match to TRBD1 (6 bases). CDR3 length: 11 residues. The V and J ends lost 7 bases and 5 bases respectively, with 11 bases between them. Germline V gives CDR1 SQVTM, CDR2 ANQGSEA. The CDR3 DNA is TGCAGCGCGGGGGGCGGGACTGAAGCTTTCTTT. This sequence encodes CSAGGGTEAFF.

This clonotype occurred many times. J is TRBJ1-5 and V is TRBV5-5; 10 bases are shared with TRBD1. The J segment lost 5 bases and the V segment lost 5 bases, leaving 1 base of the junction unmatched. The length of the CDR3 is 13 residues. The germline V gene has CDR1 SGHKS and CDR2 YYEKEE (reference sequence). This CDR3 is CASRGTGDQPQHF. The CDR3 DNA is TGTGCCAGCAGGGGGACAGGGGATCAGCCCCAGCATTTT.

This clonotype was observed at least ten times. The J gene is TRBJ2-2, the V gene TRBV27; no clear D. V gave up 5 bases and J gave up 1 base, with 2 bases separating them. Germline CDR1 is MNHEY and CDR2 is SMNVEV (reference sequence). The CDR3 length is 12 residues. The CDR3 loop reads CASSGNTGELFF. The CDR3 bases are TGTGCCAGCAGTGGGAACACCGGGGAGCTGTTTTTT.

The rearrangement links TRBV28 to TRBJ2-3, with TRBD2 matching over 12 bases. The trim removed 2 bases at V and 5 bases at J, leaving 5 bases unmatched. The CDR3 contains 16 residues. Germline values: CDR1 MDHEN, CDR2 SYDVKM. The CDR3 nucleotides are TGTGCCAGCAGTTTACAGACTAGCGGGAGACGAGATACGCAGTATTTT. Translating it yields CASSLQTSGRRDTQYF.

This clonotype was seen many times. The gene calls are TRBV9 and TRBJ2-1; TRBD2 is a possible D gene (6 bases). V was cut by 4 bases and J by 9 bases, with 14 bases left in between. The CDR3 totals 13 residues. Per germline, CDR1 SGDLS and CDR2 YYNGEE. CDR3 residues: CASSLGGSAEQFF. The DNA of the CDR3 is TGTGCCAGCAGCCTCGGAGGGTCAGCTGAGCAGTTCTTC.

This clonotype came up many times. The chain couples TRBV6-1 to TRBJ2-3; D gene ambiguous. The V gene's germline CDR1 is MNHNS and CDR2 SASEGT. The V gene lost 3 bases and the J gene lost 4 bases, with 5 bases spanning the gap. The CDR3 loop spans 12 amino acids. The CDR3 DNA follows: TGTGCCAGCAGTGATCGGGCAGATACGCAGTATTTT. It specifies CASSDRADTQYF.